The present T cell receptor (beta chain) was sequenced within a study of blood T cell repertoires in COVID-19. Study information: Sources were T cells, B-cell-depleted T cells, or PBMCs; the material itself was cDNA or gDNA.

Original analysis: Estimates of nucleated cell counts were drawn from the amplification of reference gene primers. Repertoires were generated with immunoSEQ multiplex PCR, while TCRdb's copy carries only in-frame clones and drops some. That table supplies the V and J calls and clone size; D and trimming were determined from the DNA. This table has approximately 290,000 clones, around 89% appearing once. The study drew participants aged 18 to 89 years from 20 to 30 US areas. Details on this clone: At one end, the junction sequence differs from germline, possibly due to a read error.

This TCR was sampled from a woman between 18 and 30 years old with acute COVID-19. Sequenced material: PBMCs or T cells enriched from blood (not recorded which).

In nucleotides, the CDR3 is TGTGCCAGCAGTTACTCAACGGTTGGGGAGCGGTTCTTC. It yields the protein CASSYSTVGERFF. The chain combines TRBV6-5 with TRBJ2-1; the D gene is possibly TRBD2 (5 bases). The CDR3 runs to 13 residues. Germline CDR1 is MNHEY and CDR2 is SVGAGI.